One and the same sample provided the 9 T cell receptor beta chains below, sequenced in a study of T cells expressing NK-cell markers. Using the 5' RACE reads, TCRdb records one entry per CDR3 protein without DNA. Its table records some 110,000 distinct CDR3 sequences. Sequences were obtained from blood T cells: a sorted CD56 or NKG2C T cell subset, CD4+ or CD8+ T cells, or bulk PBMC T cells (not recorded which). The receptor source for this set is a woman between 18 and 69 years old in good health.

The rearrangement uses TRBV5-5 and TRBJ2-7; TCRdb's D call of TRBD1 is untestable without DNA. The CDR3 has 15 residues. Germline CDR1 reads SGHKS; CDR2 reads YYEKEE (reference sequence). CDR3 in amino acids: CASSLFTGVSYEQYF.

The chain combines TRBV9 with TRBJ2-5; the TRBD1 assignment by TCRdb is unverifiable without DNA. This CDR3 is 14 amino acids long. Germline V gene data show CDR1 as SGDLS and CDR2 as YYNGEE. CDR3 loop: CASSPWRGQETQYF.

This chain connects TRBV7-2 to TRBJ2-3; TCRdb selects TRBD2, and the lack of DNA leaves this call unchecked. Germline V CDR1 and CDR2: SGHTA, FQGNSA. The CDR3 consists of 15 residues. This chain's CDR3 is CASSLLGGGADTQYF.

The chain recombines TRBV4-3 with TRBJ2-5; there is no DNA to check the TCRdb D call of TRBD2. The length of the CDR3 is 18 residues. Germline lookup yields CDR1 LGHNA and CDR2 YSLEER. CDR3 region: CASSQDLIATENQETQYF.

The chain links TRBV4-3 to TRBJ2-7; the D gene TCRdb calls, TRBD2, cannot be checked with no DNA. The length of the CDR3 is 13 residues. Germline V gene sequence: CDR1 LGHNA, CDR2 YSLEER. This CDR3 reads CASSQEEGYEQYF.

CDR3 sequence: CASSPHRGSTEAFF. The chain combines TRBV4-1 with TRBJ1-1; as DNA is missing, the TRBD1 call by TCRdb cannot be tested. The germline V gene encodes CDR1 MGHRA and CDR2 YSYEKL. CDR3 length: 14 residues.

The rearrangement links TRBV5-4 to TRBJ2-3; the TCRdb D gene call, TRBD2, has no DNA to confirm it. This CDR3 is built from 15 residues. Germline assignment: CDR1 SGHNT and CDR2 YYREEE (reference sequence). The CDR3 sequence is CASSLRSGGTDTQYF.

The chain is built from TRBV6-9 and TRBJ2-4; checking the TCRdb D call of TRBD2 is not possible without DNA. The CDR3 extends over 15 amino acids. Germline loops: CDR1 MNHGY, CDR2 SVAAGI. CDR3 sequence reads: CANRGWPSPKNIQYF.

The V gene is TRBV5-5, the J gene TRBJ2-1. CDR3 length equals 17 residues. The germline gives CDR1 SGHKS, CDR2 YYEKEE (reference sequence). The chain's CDR3 is CASSHTAAPLRIDEQFF. Full variable domain (rest looked up from reference TRBV5-5 and TRBJ2-1): DAGVTQSPTHLIKTRGQQVTLRCSPISGHKSVSWYQQVLGQGPQFIFQYYEKEERGRGNFPDRFSARQFPNYSSELNVNALLLGDSALYLCASSHTAAPLRIDEQFFGPGTRLTVL.